At least ten counts were recorded for the clone carrying this TCR beta chain. This record comes from a study of T cells in Graves' hyperthyroidism and ophthalmopathy. The CDR3 consists of 12 residues. Looked up from germline, CDR1 is SNHLY and CDR2 is FYNNEI. V was clipped by 6 bases and J by 7 bases, with 13 bases between them. RNA transcripts served as the template for amplifying TCR beta CDR3 regions. An initial round of RT-PCR targeting the TCR CDR3 relied on the HTBI primer set. TCRdb re-called the multiplex PCR reads with MiXCR, one entry per CDR3 protein. Here the sample spans roughly 750,000 distinct CDR3 sequences, 16% being singletons.

This sequence originates from a man aged 18 to 29 with Graves' hyperthyroidism. The sample taken for sequencing was blood. The rearrangement joins TRBV2 to TRBJ2-7; D not resolved. The CDR3 region has the DNA TGTGCCAGCAGGGTCTCTTCGCAAGAGCAGTACTTC. It specifies CASRVSSQEQYF.